This record concerns one T cell receptor beta chain sequence. V lost 6 bases and J 5 bases, leaving 16 bases between the germline ends. This CDR3 has 14 amino acids. The V gene's germline CDR1 is MNHNY and CDR2 SVGAGI (reference sequence). The sample originates from a study of blood T cell repertoires in COVID-19. Background on the study: PBMCs, B-cell-depleted T cells, or T cells provided the cDNA or gDNA that made up the material.

Per the original data handling: Researchers report that nucleated cell counts were estimated from reference gene primer amplification. Data came from immunoSEQ multiplex PCR; TCRdb stores just in-frame clones and leaves some out. V and J calls and clone size come straight from that table; D and trimming were deduced from the DNA. The sample has about 150,000 clones, 65% to 85% seen once. Sequenced: peripheral blood. The clonotype originates from a woman aged 70-85 years who had recovered from COVID-19. This chain links TRBV6-6 with TRBJ1-1; possibly TRBD1 for D (6 bases). This chain's CDR3 is CASRGSGGRTEAFF. Written as DNA, the CDR3 is TGTGCCAGCAGGGGGTCGGGGGGGCGGACTGAAGCTTTCTTT.